The 3 T cell receptor beta chains reported below all come from one sample, sequenced in a study of T-cell memory formation after mild COVID-19. In TCRdb, the 5' RACE reads were re-called with MiXCR into one record per CDR3 protein. The sample has roughly 300,000 distinct CDR3 sequences, roughly 13% seen once; the top ten hold 20% to 25%. Material: PBMCs or a T cell subset sorted from them (not recorded which). The receptors here all came from a man aged 18 to 30 who had mild COVID-19 (a few samples of this study predate the infection). Cell type and time point are not known.

The chain uses TRBV5-1 and TRBJ2-1; D perhaps matches TRBD1 (5 bases). The CDR3 contains 15 residues. The V end lost 0 bases, the J end lost 3 bases, and 10 bases lay between the germline ends. Germline CDR1 and CDR2: SGHRS and YFSETQ. The CDR3 nucleotides are TGCGCCAGCAGCTTGGTTCAGGGCTTCTACAATGAGCAGTTCTTC. Translating gives CASSLVQGFYNEQFF.

A few counts support this clonotype. This rearrangement joins TRBV25-1 to TRBJ2-3; D unresolved. The CDR3 length is 14 residues. CDR1 MGHDK and CDR2 SYGVNS come from the germline V gene. Trimming cost V 1 base and J 0 bases, with 5 bases left between them. CDR3 region: CASSEFDSTDTQYF. In DNA, the CDR3 is TGTGCCAGCAGTGAATTTGACAGCACAGATACGCAGTATTTT.

V is TRBV5-6 and J is TRBJ2-1; 9 bases are a match to TRBD2. This CDR3 is 12 amino acids long. The germline gives CDR1 SGHDT, CDR2 YYEEEE. With 4 bases clipped from V and 7 bases from J, the junction kept 0 bases outside the gene matches. In DNA form, the CDR3 reads TGTGCCAGCAGCGGACTAGCGAATGAGCAGTTCTTC. Its translation is CASSGLANEQFF. The entire variable domain, with the rest obtained from reference TRBV5-6 and TRBJ2-1, is as follows: DAGVTQSPTHLIKTRGQQVTLRCSPKSGHDTVSWYQQALGQGPQFIFQYYEEEERQRGNFPDRFSGHQFPNYSSELNVNALLLGDSALYLCASSGLANEQFFGPGTRLTVL.